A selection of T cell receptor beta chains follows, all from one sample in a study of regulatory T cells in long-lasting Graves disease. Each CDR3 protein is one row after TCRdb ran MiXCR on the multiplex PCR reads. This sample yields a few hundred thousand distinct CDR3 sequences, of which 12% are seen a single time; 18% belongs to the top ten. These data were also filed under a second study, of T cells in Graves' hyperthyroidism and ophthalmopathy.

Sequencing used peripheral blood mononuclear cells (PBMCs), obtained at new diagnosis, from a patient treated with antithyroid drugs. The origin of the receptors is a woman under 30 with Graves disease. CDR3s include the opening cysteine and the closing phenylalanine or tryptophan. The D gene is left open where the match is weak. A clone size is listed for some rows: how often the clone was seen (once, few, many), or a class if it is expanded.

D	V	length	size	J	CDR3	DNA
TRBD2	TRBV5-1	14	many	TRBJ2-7	CASSLEGRAHEQYF	TGCGCCAGCAGCTTAGAAGGGAGGGCACACGAGCAGTACTTC
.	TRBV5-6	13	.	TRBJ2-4	CASSLARLGIQYF	TGTGCCAGCAGCTTGGCCCGACTTGGCATTCAGTACTTC
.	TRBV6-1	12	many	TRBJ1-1	CASSPRVTEAFF	TGTGCCAGCTCTCCGAGGGTAACTGAAGCTTTCTTT
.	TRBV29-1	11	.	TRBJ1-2	CSVEDRFGYTF	TGCAGCGTTGAAGACAGGTTTGGCTACACCTTC
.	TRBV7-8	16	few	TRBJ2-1	CASSRFRETSYNEQFF	TGTGCCAGCAGCCGGTTCAGGGAGACTTCCTACAATGAGCAGTTCTTC
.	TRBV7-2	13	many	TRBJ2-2	CASSLDLFGELFF	TGTGCCAGCAGCTTAGATCTTTTCGGGGAGCTGTTTTTT
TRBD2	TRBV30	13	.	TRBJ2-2	CAWSIAGSGELFF	TGTGCCTGGAGTATAGCGGGATCCGGGGAGCTGTTTTTT
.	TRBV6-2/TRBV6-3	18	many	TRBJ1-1	CASSYETGPGWKYTEAFF	TGTGCCAGCAGTTACGAGACGGGGCCGGGATGGAAGTACACTGAAGCTTTCTTT
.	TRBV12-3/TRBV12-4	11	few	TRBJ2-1	CASSFLSEQFF	TGTGCCAGCAGTTTCCTTAGTGAGCAGTTCTTC
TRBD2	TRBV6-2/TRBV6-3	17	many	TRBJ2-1	CASSYSNKRGGHPRQFF	TGTGCCAGCAGTTACTCTAACAAGCGGGGAGGCCATCCTCGGCAGTTCTTC
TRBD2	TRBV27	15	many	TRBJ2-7	CASSPGTSGTYEQYF	TGTGCCAGCAGCCCCGGGACTAGCGGAACCTACGAGCAGTACTTC
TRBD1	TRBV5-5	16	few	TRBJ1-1	CASTPRGQVMNTEAFF	TGTGCCAGCACCCCCCGGGGACAGGTGATGAACACTGAAGCTTTCTTT
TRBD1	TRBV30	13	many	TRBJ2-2	CARWDRYTGELFF	TGTGCCCGGTGGGACAGGTACACCGGGGAGCTGTTTTTT
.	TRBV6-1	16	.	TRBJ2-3	CASRPPGAPGSDTQYF	TGTGCCAGCAGGCCGCCAGGGGCCCCCGGGTCAGATACGCAGTATTTT
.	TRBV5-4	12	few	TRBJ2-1	CASSLEFGEQFF	TGTGCCAGCAGCTTGGAGTTTGGTGAGCAGTTCTTC
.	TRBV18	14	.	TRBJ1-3	CASSPLISGNTIYF	TGTGCCAGCTCACCCCTCATCTCTGGAAACACCATATATTTT
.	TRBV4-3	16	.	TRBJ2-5	CASSQDILRNQETQYF	TGCGCCAGCAGCCAAGATATTTTACGGAATCAAGAGACCCAGTACTTC
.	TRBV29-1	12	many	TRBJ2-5	CSVDRVSETQYF	TGCAGCGTTGATAGGGTATCAGAGACCCAGTACTTC
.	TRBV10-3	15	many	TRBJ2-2	CAIAGSGTYTGELFF	TGTGCCATCGCCGGATCCGGGACTTATACCGGGGAGCTGTTTTTT
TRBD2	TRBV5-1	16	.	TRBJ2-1	CASSSRGGRAYNEQFF	TGCGCCAGCAGCTCGAGGGGCGGGAGAGCTTACAATGAGCAGTTCTTC
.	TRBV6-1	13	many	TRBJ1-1	CASTLQGSAEAFF	TGTGCCAGCACCTTACAGGGATCCGCTGAAGCTTTCTTT
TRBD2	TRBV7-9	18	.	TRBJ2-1	CASSRGTSGLAEYNEQFF	TGTGCCAGCAGCCGGGGTACCTCGGGACTAGCGGAATACAATGAGCAGTTCTTC
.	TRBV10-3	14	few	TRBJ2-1	CAISESIRRNEQFF	TGTGCCATCAGTGAGTCGATTCGGAGGAATGAGCAGTTCTTC
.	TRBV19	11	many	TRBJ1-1	CASSSTAEAFF	TGTGCCAGTAGTAGTACAGCTGAAGCTTTCTTT
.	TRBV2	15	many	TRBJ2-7	CASSEQGRGWGEQYF	TGTGCCAGCAGTGAACAGGGCCGAGGGTGGGGAGAGCAGTACTTC
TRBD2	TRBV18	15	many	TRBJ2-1	CASSLGLAEYNEQFF	TGTGCCAGCAGCTTGGGACTAGCGGAGTACAATGAGCAGTTCTTC
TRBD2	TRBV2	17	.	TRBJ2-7	CASMGAGAGDTLHEQYF	TGTGCCAGCATGGGGGCAGGAGCGGGGGATACCCTCCACGAGCAGTACTTC
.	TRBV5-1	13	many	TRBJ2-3	CASSLQYTDTQYF	TGTGCCAGCAGTTTGCAGTACACAGATACGCAGTATTTT
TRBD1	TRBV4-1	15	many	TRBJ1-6	CASSPGQGPRGPLHF	TGCGCCAGCAGCCCCGGACAGGGCCCAAGGGGACCCCTCCACTTT
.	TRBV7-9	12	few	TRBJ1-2	CASSHQGYGYTF	TGTGCCAGCAGCCACCAAGGGTATGGCTACACCTTC
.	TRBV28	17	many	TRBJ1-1	CASSATLGGRVYTEAFF	TGTGCCAGCAGCGCCACGTTGGGGGGGAGGGTCTACACTGAAGCTTTCTTT
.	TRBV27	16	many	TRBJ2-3	CASSFPTGLSTDTQYF	TGTGCCAGCAGTTTCCCGACAGGACTTAGCACAGATACGCAGTATTTT
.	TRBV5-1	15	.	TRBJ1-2	CASSLDPGRTYGYTF	TGCGCCAGCAGCTTGGACCCCGGTAGGACCTATGGCTACACCTTC
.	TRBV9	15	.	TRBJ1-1	CASRDPLWVGTEAFF	TGTGCCAGCAGGGACCCCCTTTGGGTGGGCACTGAAGCTTTCTTT
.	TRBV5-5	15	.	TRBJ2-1	CASSPEGQGYNEQFF	TGTGCCAGCAGCCCTGAGGGCCAGGGTTACAATGAGCAGTTCTTC
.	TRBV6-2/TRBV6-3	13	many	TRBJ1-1	CASSELWNTEAFF	TGTGCCAGCAGTGAACTTTGGAACACTGAAGCTTTCTTT
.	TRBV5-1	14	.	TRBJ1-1	CASSQAAQGTEAFF	TGCGCCAGCAGCCAGGCAGCACAGGGCACTGAAGCTTTCTTT
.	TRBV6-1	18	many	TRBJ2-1	CASSNPHSPTGTYNEQFF	TGTGCCAGCAGTAACCCCCATAGCCCGACGGGCACCTACAATGAGCAGTTCTTC
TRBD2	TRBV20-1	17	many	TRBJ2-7	CSARAASGRLYTYEQYF	TGCAGTGCTAGAGCGGCTAGCGGGAGACTTTATACCTACGAGCAGTACTTC
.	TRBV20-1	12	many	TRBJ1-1	CSARKGPYDAFF	TGCAGTGCTAGAAAGGGCCCCTACGACGCTTTCTTT
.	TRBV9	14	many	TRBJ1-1	CASSHTGMNTEAFF	TGTGCCAGCAGCCATACAGGGATGAACACTGAAGCTTTCTTT
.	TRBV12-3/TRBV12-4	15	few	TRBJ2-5	CASSSVPGAGETQYF	TGTGCCAGCAGTTCAGTGCCAGGGGCGGGGGAGACCCAGTACTTC
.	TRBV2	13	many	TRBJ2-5	CASIRQSGETQYF	TGTGCCAGCATTCGTCAGTCGGGGGAGACCCAGTACTTC
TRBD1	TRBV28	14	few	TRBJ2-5	CASRLTGSQETQYF	TGTGCCAGCAGACTGACAGGGTCCCAAGAGACCCAGTACTTC
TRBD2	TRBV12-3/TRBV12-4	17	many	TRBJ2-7	CASKQGGLAGKIYEQYF	TGTGCCAGCAAACAGGGGGGACTAGCGGGGAAAATCTACGAGCAGTACTTC
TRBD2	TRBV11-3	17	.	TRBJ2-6	CASSLRGGPTGANVLTF	TGTGCCAGCAGCTTGCGGGGGGGCCCTACTGGGGCCAACGTCCTGACTTTC
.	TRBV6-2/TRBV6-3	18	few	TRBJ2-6	CASSYGEFTQSGANVLTF	TGTGCCAGCAGTTATGGGGAGTTTACACAATCTGGGGCCAACGTCCTGACTTTC
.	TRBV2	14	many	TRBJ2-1	CASRPVSSYNEQFF	TGTGCCAGCAGGCCGGTTAGCTCCTACAATGAGCAGTTCTTC
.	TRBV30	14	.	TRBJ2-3	CAGEGAASTDTQYF	TGTGCCGGGGAGGGGGCTGCCAGCACAGATACGCAGTATTTT
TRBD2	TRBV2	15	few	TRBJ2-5	CASSEGSGGQETQYF	TGTGCCAGCAGTGAGGGTAGCGGGGGCCAAGAGACCCAGTACTTC
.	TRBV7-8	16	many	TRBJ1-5	CASSSGTGSQSQPQHF	TGTGCCAGCAGCTCTGGTACCGGGAGCCAAAGTCAGCCCCAGCATTTT